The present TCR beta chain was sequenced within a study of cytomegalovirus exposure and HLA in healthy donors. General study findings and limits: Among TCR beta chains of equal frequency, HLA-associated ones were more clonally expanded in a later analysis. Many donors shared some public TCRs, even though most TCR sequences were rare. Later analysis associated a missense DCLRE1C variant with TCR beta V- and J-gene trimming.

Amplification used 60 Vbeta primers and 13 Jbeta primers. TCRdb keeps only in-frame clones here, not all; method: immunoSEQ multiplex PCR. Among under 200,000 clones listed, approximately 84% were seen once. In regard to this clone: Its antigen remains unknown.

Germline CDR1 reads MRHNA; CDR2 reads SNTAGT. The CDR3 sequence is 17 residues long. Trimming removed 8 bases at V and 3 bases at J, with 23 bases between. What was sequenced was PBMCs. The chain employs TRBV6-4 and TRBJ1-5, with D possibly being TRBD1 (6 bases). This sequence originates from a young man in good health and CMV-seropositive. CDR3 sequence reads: CASSRRGGASHNQPQHF. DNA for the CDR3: TGTGCCAGCTCCCGCCGGGGGGGCGCGTCCCACAATCAGCCCCAGCATTTT.